This T cell receptor (beta chain) was identified during a study of cytomegalovirus exposure and HLA in healthy donors (dated by TCRdb to the late 2010s). Background for the entire study: According to a later analysis, one platform produced both the 110 or so validation repertoires and the 666 repertoires of the first cohort. Besides the first cohort of approximately 710 subjects, a separate validation cohort made up of 90 to 150 different subjects was used. The study aimed to test whether cataloging public T cell receptors could reveal signatures of past pathogen exposure. High-throughput TCR immunosequencing, statistical association of individual TCRs with disease status, and machine learning were combined to predict cytomegalovirus infection status.

The donors were included in the validation cohort of 120 subjects, a group kept apart from the approximately 670-subject first cohort. The CDR3 runs 12 amino acids, cysteine and phenylalanine included. The read is trimmed to its CDR3 DNA, 36 bases read in frame from base 1. The germline V gene supplies CDR1 MNHNS and CDR2 SASEGT. V is shortened by 7 bases, J by 1 base, and the region joining them spans 7 bases. Comment on this clone: Its target antigen remains unknown. Within one base of it there is no much larger clone, and no base qualities were kept.

The paper's findings and limits, for the study overall: The authors suggested that the approach could potentially be generalized to other disease states and immunological phenotypes. The classifier was reported to diagnose cytomegalovirus status with high specificity and sensitivity in both the original cohort and the validation cohort. Of the cluster scores, roughly 93% were above 0 in a later analysis, which found that TCRs clustered in the first cohort also tended to co-occur in the 95 to 150 validation repertoires. All 120 or so repertoires were used to score co-occurrence in the validation cohort in a later analysis, because that analysis had no HLA typing for the cohort. In the study, around 150 TCR beta chains were listed as associated with cytomegalovirus. In vitro tests confirmed that a few of the cytomegalovirus-associated TCR beta chains recognize cytomegalovirus antigens. Across donors, most TCR sequences were observed very rarely, whereas some public TCRs were present in many individuals.

Libraries were made using the immunoSEQ multiplex PCR assay. Per the authors' processing: A statistical classification framework was built to diagnose cytomegalovirus status from the catalog of TCR beta chain sequences. TCRdb limited this immuneACCESS table to in-frame rearrangements with V and J called. A share of clones is missing; checked studies link under half to unresolved V genes, and the rest is unexplained. V and J calls and clone size are those listed in that table; D and trimming were worked out from the DNA. For this sample the table gives fewer than 120,000 clones, of which 88% were detected only once. The top ten constitute almost 1.5% of the sample.

The V and J genes are TRBV6-1 and TRBJ1-1; the D segment cannot be called with confidence. This receptor was identified in a woman aged 25 to 39 in good health and CMV-seropositive. Sequencing was performed on PBMCs. The CDR3 loop reads CASTVWNTEAFF. At the DNA level, the sequence is TGTGCCAGCACAGTGTGGAACACTGAAGCTTTCTTT.